This entry describes one T cell receptor beta chain. Its recognized antigen is unknown. Base qualities are not at hand, and no much larger clone is one base apart. The data are from a study of blood T cell repertoires in COVID-19 (dated by TCRdb to about 2020). Notes on the research overall: Samples from collaborators originated in the United States, Italy and Spain and spanned both the acute and convalescent phases of COVID-19. The material from the prospective study consisted of cDNA or gDNA derived from T cells, B-cell-depleted T cells, or PBMCs. Subjects who had been exposed to COVID-19, were actively infected with it, or had recovered from it provided the deeply sampled blood TCRbeta repertoires that made up the dataset. A freely available public database, intended as a resource for researchers studying the immune response to SARS-CoV-2, is where the repertoires were released. The samples were drawn from two sources: the first 160 participants of the ongoing ImmuneRACE study, and over 1,000 subjects contributed by 6 global collaborators. Sample metadata almost always included a de-identified subject ID, COVID-19 status, age in years and sex. Where available, HLA class I and class II types were taken from metadata supplied by the sample provider and were not determined by assay-based typing.

Collaborating institutions collected whole blood in K2EDTA tubes following their own protocols. For TCRbeta analysis, collaborators shipped samples in one of three forms: frozen whole blood, isolated PBMCs, or DNA extracted from either of those sample types. TCRbeta CDR3 regions were amplified from genomic DNA using the immunoSEQ Assay, a bias-controlled multiplex PCR. As for the authors' bioinformatics: Within the assay, amplification of reference gene primers was used to estimate how many nucleated cells each sample contained. To quantify the absolute abundance of each unique TCRbeta CDR3 rearrangement, sequence reads were collapsed and filtered. For each sample, productive Simpson clonality was calculated by taking the square root of Simpson's diversity index across productive rearrangements. TCRdb retrieved this table from immuneACCESS and kept in-frame rearrangements only. Not all clones are present; in checked studies, unresolved V genes account for under half, and no reason is known for the remainder. D and trimming were read from the DNA, whereas the V and J calls and clone size are those reported in that table. Across this sample there are roughly 110,000 clones, with around nine tenths seen only once. The ten biggest clones cover more than 0.9% of the sample.

The study at large found these results: How much clinical and demographic metadata was included differed by source and by participant, and the metadata was provided uncurated.

Trimming removed 3 bases from V and 1 base from J; the gene matches leave 2 bases unexplained. Taken from cysteine to phenylalanine, the CDR3 has 15 residues. Solely the CDR3 DNA is kept, with 45 bases framed from the first base. From a lookup of the germline V gene, CDR1 and CDR2 are SGHRS and YFSETQ. Sequenced sample: peripheral blood. The sequence was collected from a woman aged 25 to 39 with acute or convalescent COVID-19. The rearranged segments are TRBV5-1 and TRBJ2-3; 10 central bases correspond to TRBD2. The CDR3 reads as follows: CASSYGLAGTDTQYF. The DNA sequence is as follows: TGCGCCAGCAGCTACGGACTAGCGGGCACAGATACGCAGTATTTT. The variable domain in full, with residues beyond the CDR3 obtained from the reference TRBV5-1 and TRBJ2-3 genes, is KAGVTQTPRYLIKTRGQQVTLSCSPISGHRSVSWYQQTPGQGLQFLFEYFSETQRNKGNFPGRFSGRQFSNSRSEMNVSTLELGDSALYLCASSYGLAGTDTQYFGPGTRLTVL.